This is a list of T cell receptor beta chains from one sample in a study of Graves' ophthalmopathy and Graves' hyperthyroidism. TCRdb reprocessed the multiplex PCR reads via MiXCR and lists one record per CDR3 protein. The sample lists over 650,000 distinct CDR3 sequences, 35% to 50% occurring once. Sequencing input: peripheral blood. All receptors derive from an adult man with Graves' ophthalmopathy. Each CDR3 is given with its conserved first and last residue. The D gene is left open where the match is weak. Part of the rows lack a size; the others show once, few, many or a class for expanded clones.

v_call: TRBV7-9; clone_size: many; d_call: .; j_call: TRBJ1-2; cdr3_aa: CASSLGGIHYGYTF; cdr3_nt: TGTGCCAGCAGCTTAGGAGGGATTCACTATGGCTACACCTTC
v_call: TRBV20-1; clone_size: many; d_call: TRBD2; j_call: TRBJ2-5; cdr3_aa: CSARASGAQETQYF; cdr3_nt: TGCAGTGCTAGAGCTAGCGGGGCACAAGAGACCCAGTACTTC
v_call: TRBV19; clone_size: many; d_call: TRBD2; j_call: TRBJ2-2; cdr3_aa: CASRLAGITGELFF; cdr3_nt: TGTGCCAGTAGACTAGCGGGGATTACCGGGGAGCTGTTTTTT
v_call: TRBV4-1; clone_size: few; d_call: TRBD1; j_call: TRBJ1-6; cdr3_aa: CASSQSPQGAGSPLHF; cdr3_nt: TGCGCCAGCAGCCAGTCACCACAGGGGGCCGGATCACCCCTCCACTTT
v_call: TRBV29-1; clone_size: .; d_call: .; j_call: TRBJ2-3; cdr3_aa: CSVDGGTDTQYF; cdr3_nt: TGCAGCGTGGATGGGGGCACAGATACGCAGTATTTT
v_call: TRBV29-1; clone_size: .; d_call: .; j_call: TRBJ1-1; cdr3_aa: CSVGGESLGTEAFF; cdr3_nt: TGCAGCGTTGGTGGGGAGAGTTTGGGCACTGAAGCTTTCTTT
v_call: TRBV10-3; clone_size: .; d_call: TRBD1; j_call: TRBJ1-2; cdr3_aa: CATAPGQGADGYTF; cdr3_nt: TGTGCCACAGCTCCGGGACAGGGGGCAGATGGCTACACCTTC
v_call: TRBV11-2; clone_size: few; d_call: .; j_call: TRBJ2-5; cdr3_aa: CASSLYSGNFQETQYF; cdr3_nt: TGTGCCAGCAGCTTATATAGCGGCAACTTCCAAGAGACCCAGTACTTC
v_call: TRBV10-3; clone_size: .; d_call: .; j_call: TRBJ2-5; cdr3_aa: CAIRAGQKRDQYF; cdr3_nt: TGTGCCATCAGAGCGGGACAGAAACGGGACCAGTACTTC
v_call: TRBV20-1; clone_size: many; d_call: .; j_call: TRBJ1-4; cdr3_aa: CSATNQPNEKLFF; cdr3_nt: TGCAGTGCCACGAACCAACCAAATGAAAAACTGTTTTTT
v_call: TRBV2; clone_size: .; d_call: .; j_call: TRBJ1-4; cdr3_aa: CASSPTEKLFF; cdr3_nt: TGCGCCAGCAGCCCAACGGAAAAACTGTTTTTT
v_call: TRBV20-1; clone_size: many; d_call: .; j_call: TRBJ2-5; cdr3_aa: CSAGTGRPQETQYF; cdr3_nt: TGCAGTGCTGGTACAGGGCGGCCACAAGAGACCCAGTACTTC
v_call: TRBV6-6; clone_size: .; d_call: .; j_call: TRBJ1-5; cdr3_aa: CATRGRNQPQHF; cdr3_nt: TGTGCCACTAGGGGAAGAAATCAGCCCCAGCATTTT
v_call: TRBV29-1; clone_size: .; d_call: .; j_call: TRBJ1-3; cdr3_aa: CSVDVAGVMNTIYF; cdr3_nt: TGCAGCGTTGACGTGGCAGGGGTTATGAACACCATATATTTT
v_call: TRBV2; clone_size: once; d_call: .; j_call: TRBJ2-7; cdr3_aa: CASKGQAYEQYF; cdr3_nt: TGTGCCAGCAAGGGACAAGCCTACGAGCAGTACTTC
v_call: TRBV7-2; clone_size: .; d_call: .; j_call: TRBJ2-3; cdr3_aa: CASSVGLATTDTQYF; cdr3_nt: TGTGCCAGCAGCGTAGGGCTAGCGACGACAGATACGCAGTATTTT
v_call: TRBV9; clone_size: once; d_call: TRBD1; j_call: TRBJ2-7; cdr3_aa: CAGSGQGAYEQYF; cdr3_nt: TGTGCCGGCAGCGGGCAGGGGGCATACGAGCAGTACTTC
v_call: TRBV12-3/TRBV12-4; clone_size: .; d_call: .; j_call: TRBJ1-2; cdr3_aa: CASSFGGARGYTF; cdr3_nt: TGTGCCAGCAGTTTTGGGGGGGCGCGTGGCTACACCTTC
v_call: TRBV3-1; clone_size: .; d_call: TRBD1; j_call: TRBJ1-1; cdr3_aa: CASSQPGGSYTEAFF; cdr3_nt: TGTGCCAGCAGCCAACCAGGGGGATCGTACACTGAAGCTTTCTTT
v_call: TRBV19; clone_size: many; d_call: TRBD1; j_call: TRBJ1-5; cdr3_aa: CASSGDRSNQPQHF; cdr3_nt: TGTGCCAGTAGTGGGGACAGGTCCAATCAGCCCCAGCATTTT
v_call: TRBV12-3/TRBV12-4; clone_size: many; d_call: .; j_call: TRBJ2-7; cdr3_aa: CASSLEAGEQYF; cdr3_nt: TGTGCCAGCAGTTTAGAAGCGGGCGAGCAGTACTTC
v_call: TRBV29-1; clone_size: .; d_call: .; j_call: TRBJ1-3; cdr3_aa: CSVESGTNSGNTIYF; cdr3_nt: TGCAGCGTTGAGTCCGGGACGAACTCTGGAAACACCATATATTTT
v_call: TRBV2; clone_size: many; d_call: .; j_call: TRBJ2-2; cdr3_aa: CASSDPPGELFF; cdr3_nt: TGTGCCAGCAGTGACCCACCCGGGGAGCTGTTTTTT
v_call: TRBV19; clone_size: many; d_call: .; j_call: TRBJ1-1; cdr3_aa: CASSNRRGEEAFF; cdr3_nt: TGTGCCAGTAGTAACAGGCGGGGAGAGGAAGCTTTCTTT
v_call: TRBV7-8; clone_size: many; d_call: .; j_call: TRBJ1-5; cdr3_aa: CASSPHRDGKNQPQHF; cdr3_nt: TGTGCCAGCAGCCCTCACCGGGACGGGAAAAATCAGCCCCAGCATTTT
v_call: TRBV7-9; clone_size: few; d_call: TRBD2; j_call: TRBJ2-2; cdr3_aa: CASSVGKAGVHTGELFF; cdr3_nt: TGTGCCAGCAGCGTCGGCAAAGCGGGAGTGCACACCGGGGAGCTGTTTTTT
v_call: TRBV10-2; clone_size: many; d_call: TRBD1; j_call: TRBJ1-5; cdr3_aa: CASSEGRTGHYNQPQHF; cdr3_nt: TGCGCCAGCAGTGAGGGTAGGACAGGTCATTACAATCAGCCCCAGCATTTT
v_call: TRBV19; clone_size: many; d_call: .; j_call: TRBJ1-4; cdr3_aa: CASSRAGVREKLFF; cdr3_nt: TGTGCCAGTAGTCGAGCTGGGGTTCGGGAAAAACTGTTTTTT
v_call: TRBV5-1; clone_size: .; d_call: .; j_call: TRBJ2-5; cdr3_aa: CASSVISGGLKETQYF; cdr3_nt: TGTGCCAGCAGCGTAATCTCCGGTGGTCTAAAAGAGACCCAGTACTTC
v_call: TRBV2; clone_size: .; d_call: .; j_call: TRBJ2-5; cdr3_aa: CASSEALHAGAGETQYF; cdr3_nt: TGTGCCAGCAGTGAAGCGCTTCACGCGGGGGCGGGAGAGACCCAGTACTTC
v_call: TRBV24-1; clone_size: .; d_call: TRBD1; j_call: TRBJ2-3; cdr3_aa: CATSTRDRGTDTQYF; cdr3_nt: TGTGCCACCAGTACCCGGGACAGGGGCACAGATACGCAGTATTTT
v_call: TRBV12-3/TRBV12-4; clone_size: .; d_call: TRBD1; j_call: TRBJ1-4; cdr3_aa: CASSPFGGGWEKLFF; cdr3_nt: TGTGCCAGCAGTCCGTTTGGAGGGGGCTGGGAAAAACTGTTTTTT
v_call: TRBV25-1; clone_size: .; d_call: .; j_call: TRBJ1-6; cdr3_aa: CASSDGGPYSPLHF; cdr3_nt: TGTGCCAGCAGTGATGGGGGGCCATATTCACCCCTCCACTTT
v_call: TRBV25-1; clone_size: .; d_call: .; j_call: TRBJ1-5; cdr3_aa: CASSESGEQPQHF; cdr3_nt: TGTGCCAGCAGTGAATCGGGCGAGCAGCCCCAGCATTTT
v_call: TRBV2; clone_size: few; d_call: .; j_call: TRBJ1-1; cdr3_aa: CASSSWPPGSNTEAFF; cdr3_nt: TGTGCCAGCAGTTCTTGGCCCCCCGGTTCGAACACTGAAGCTTTCTTT
v_call: TRBV6-1; clone_size: .; d_call: TRBD2; j_call: TRBJ2-5; cdr3_aa: CASGAGEVETQYF; cdr3_nt: TGTGCCAGCGGGGCGGGGGAGGTAGAGACCCAGTACTTC
v_call: TRBV24-1; clone_size: .; d_call: .; j_call: TRBJ2-7; cdr3_aa: CATSSRQAPYEQYF; cdr3_nt: TGTGCCACCAGTTCTCGACAGGCTCCCTACGAGCAGTACTTC
v_call: TRBV3-1; clone_size: few; d_call: TRBD1; j_call: TRBJ1-2; cdr3_aa: CASSLRTGGRYTF; cdr3_nt: TGTGCCAGCAGCCTGAGGACAGGGGGCCGCTACACCTTC
v_call: TRBV7-9; clone_size: .; d_call: TRBD1; j_call: TRBJ2-7; cdr3_aa: CVSSQPGQGRAQYF; cdr3_nt: TGTGTCAGCAGCCAACCGGGACAGGGGCGCGCGCAGTACTTC
v_call: TRBV20-1; clone_size: .; d_call: TRBD1; j_call: TRBJ1-2; cdr3_aa: CSARDPDRGYGYTF; cdr3_nt: TGCAGTGCTAGAGATCCCGACAGGGGCTATGGCTACACCTTC
v_call: TRBV6-6; clone_size: many; d_call: .; j_call: TRBJ1-2; cdr3_aa: CASSSRRGDQGYTF; cdr3_nt: TGTGCCAGCAGTTCTCGGCGGGGCGACCAGGGCTACACCTTC
v_call: TRBV12-3/TRBV12-4; clone_size: many; d_call: TRBD1; j_call: TRBJ1-4; cdr3_aa: CASSGWTGEKLFF; cdr3_nt: TGTGCCAGCAGTGGGTGGACAGGGGAAAAACTGTTTTTT
v_call: TRBV20-1; clone_size: many; d_call: .; j_call: TRBJ1-1; cdr3_aa: CSAREGTTEAFF; cdr3_nt: TGCAGTGCTAGGGAGGGGACCACTGAAGCTTTCTTT
v_call: TRBV25-1; clone_size: .; d_call: .; j_call: TRBJ2-1; cdr3_aa: CASSDPSASSYNEQFF; cdr3_nt: TGTGCCAGCAGTGATCCCTCCGCTAGCTCCTACAATGAGCAGTTCTTC
v_call: TRBV7-8; clone_size: many; d_call: .; j_call: TRBJ2-7; cdr3_aa: CASSLEGQTHEQYF; cdr3_nt: TGTGCCAGCAGCTTAGAAGGGCAGACCCACGAGCAGTACTTC
v_call: TRBV7-8; clone_size: many; d_call: .; j_call: TRBJ2-5; cdr3_aa: CASSLVYLAGEETQYF; cdr3_nt: TGTGCCAGCAGCTTAGTTTATTTGGCAGGGGAAGAGACCCAGTACTTC
v_call: TRBV7-9; clone_size: many; d_call: .; j_call: TRBJ1-1; cdr3_aa: CASSLAKIGETEAFF; cdr3_nt: TGTGCCAGCAGCTTAGCTAAAATTGGGGAGACTGAAGCTTTCTTT
v_call: TRBV6-6; clone_size: .; d_call: TRBD1; j_call: TRBJ1-1; cdr3_aa: CASSGRQGHTEAFF; cdr3_nt: TGTGCCAGCAGTGGGCGACAGGGCCACACTGAAGCTTTCTTT
v_call: TRBV10-3; clone_size: .; d_call: TRBD1; j_call: TRBJ1-2; cdr3_aa: CAINPTERDSYGYTF; cdr3_nt: TGTGCCATCAATCCGACAGAAAGGGACAGCTATGGCTACACCTTC
v_call: TRBV7-2; clone_size: .; d_call: .; j_call: TRBJ2-7; cdr3_aa: CASSSWSYEQYF; cdr3_nt: TGTGCCAGCAGCTCCTGGTCCTACGAGCAGTACTTC
v_call: TRBV7-9; clone_size: many; d_call: .; j_call: TRBJ1-1; cdr3_aa: CASSLRELRGFGTEAFF; cdr3_nt: TGTGCCAGCAGCCTCCGGGAGCTGCGGGGTTTCGGCACTGAAGCTTTCTTT
v_call: TRBV10-3; clone_size: .; d_call: TRBD1; j_call: TRBJ1-2; cdr3_aa: CAISSDRGVGYTF; cdr3_nt: TGTGCCATCAGTTCGGACAGGGGGGTTGGCTACACCTTC
v_call: TRBV10-3; clone_size: many; d_call: .; j_call: TRBJ2-7; cdr3_aa: CAMRADGQQYF; cdr3_nt: TGTGCCATGAGAGCCGATGGGCAGCAGTACTTC
v_call: TRBV9; clone_size: many; d_call: TRBD1; j_call: TRBJ1-6; cdr3_aa: CASSVAGDRSNSPLHF; cdr3_nt: TGTGCCAGCAGCGTAGCGGGGGACAGATCCAATTCACCCCTCCACTTT
v_call: TRBV12-3/TRBV12-4; clone_size: few; d_call: .; j_call: TRBJ2-2; cdr3_aa: CASTSGASTGELFF; cdr3_nt: TGTGCCAGCACCTCCGGGGCCTCCACCGGGGAGCTGTTTTTT